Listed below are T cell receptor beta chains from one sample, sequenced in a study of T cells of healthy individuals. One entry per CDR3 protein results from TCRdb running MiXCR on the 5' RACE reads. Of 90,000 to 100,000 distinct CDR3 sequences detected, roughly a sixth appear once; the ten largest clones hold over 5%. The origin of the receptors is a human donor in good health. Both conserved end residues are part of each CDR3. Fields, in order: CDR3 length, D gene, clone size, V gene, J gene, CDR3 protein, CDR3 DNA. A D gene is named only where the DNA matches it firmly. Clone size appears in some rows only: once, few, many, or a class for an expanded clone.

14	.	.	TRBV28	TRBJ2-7	CASRFSRVNYEQYF	TGTGCCAGCAGGTTTTCCAGGGTCAACTACGAGCAGTACTTC
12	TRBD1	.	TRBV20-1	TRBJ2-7	CSAHRGSYEQYF	TGCAGTGCTCACAGGGGCTCCTACGAGCAGTACTTC
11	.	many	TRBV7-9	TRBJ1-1	CASSRGTEAFF	TGTGCCAGCAGCCGGGGCACTGAAGCTTTCTTT
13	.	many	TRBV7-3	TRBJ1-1	CASSLTGVTEAFF	TGTGCCAGCAGCTTAACAGGGGTCACTGAAGCTTTCTTT
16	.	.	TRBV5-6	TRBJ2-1	CASSLFGSGTYNEQFF	TGTGCCAGCAGCTTGTTTGGTAGCGGTACCTACAATGAGCAGTTCTTC
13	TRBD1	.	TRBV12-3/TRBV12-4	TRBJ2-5	CASSWTGGLPQYF	TGTGCCAGCAGTTGGACAGGGGGCTTGCCCCAGTACTTC
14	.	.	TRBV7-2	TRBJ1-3	CASSLAGEGNTIYF	TGTGCCAGCAGCTTAGCAGGGGAGGGAAACACCATATATTTT
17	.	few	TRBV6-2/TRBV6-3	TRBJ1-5	CASSYGLRGLGNQPQHF	TGTGCCAGCAGTTACGGGCTAAGGGGTTTGGGCAATCAGCCCCAGCATTTT
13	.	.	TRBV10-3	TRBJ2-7	CGIRPLASYEQYF	TGTGGCATCCGGCCTCTAGCGAGTTACGAGCAGTACTTC
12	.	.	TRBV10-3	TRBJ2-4	CAIRDTKNIQYF	TGTGCCATCAGGGACACCAAAAACATTCAGTACTTC
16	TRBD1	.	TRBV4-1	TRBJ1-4	CASSQSPGQGNEKLFF	TGCGCCAGCAGCCAATCGCCGGGACAGGGGAATGAAAAACTGTTTTTT
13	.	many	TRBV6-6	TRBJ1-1	CASRGQVRTEAFF	TGTGCCAGCCGGGGGCAGGTTCGCACTGAAGCTTTCTTT
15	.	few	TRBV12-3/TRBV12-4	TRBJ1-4	CASSPDRPPNEKLFF	TGTGCCAGCAGTCCCGACAGGCCCCCAAATGAAAAACTGTTTTTT
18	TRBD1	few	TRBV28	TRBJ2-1	CASSFLTTLWDRGNEQFF	TGTGCCAGCAGTTTTCTCACAACCCTCTGGGACAGGGGGAATGAGCAGTTCTTC
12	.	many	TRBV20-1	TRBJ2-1	CSAREDYNEQFF	TGCAGTGCTAGAGAGGACTACAATGAGCAGTTCTTC
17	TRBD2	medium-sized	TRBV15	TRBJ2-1	CATSSPTLAGGPNEQFF	TGTGCCACCAGCAGTCCTACTCTAGCGGGGGGGCCCAATGAGCAGTTCTTC
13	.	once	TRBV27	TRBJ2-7	CASSLLGRYEQYF	TGTGCCAGCAGTTTATTGGGACGGTACGAGCAGTACTTC
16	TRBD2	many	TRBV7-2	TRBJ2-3	CASSSTGGGAIYTQYF	TGTGCCAGCAGCTCCACAGGCGGGGGGGCCATATATACGCAGTATTTT
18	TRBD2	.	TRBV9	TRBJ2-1	CASSEGPSGRAGSDEQFF	TGTGCCAGCAGCGAAGGTCCTAGCGGGAGGGCCGGTTCTGATGAGCAGTTCTTC
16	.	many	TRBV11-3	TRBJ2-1	CASSFANSRGYNEQFF	TGTGCCAGCAGCTTCGCTAACTCCCGGGGCTACAATGAGCAGTTCTTC
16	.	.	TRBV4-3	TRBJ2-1	CASSQDRPDLYNEQFF	TGCGCCAGCAGCCAAGATAGGCCAGACTTATACAATGAGCAGTTCTTC
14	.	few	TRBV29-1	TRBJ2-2	CSVATSLNTGELFF	TGCAGCGTTGCGACGTCGTTAAACACCGGGGAGCTGTTTTTT
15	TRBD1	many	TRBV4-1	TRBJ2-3	CASSRGQGEADTQYF	TGCGCCAGCAGCAGGGGACAGGGGGAGGCAGATACGCAGTATTTT
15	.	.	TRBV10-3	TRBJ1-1	CAIRTSTDRGTEAFF	TGTGCCATCAGGACCTCTACCGACCGTGGGACTGAAGCTTTCTTT
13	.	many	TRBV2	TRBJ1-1	CATEPRMNTEAFF	TGTGCCACCGAACCCAGGATGAACACTGAAGCTTTCTTT
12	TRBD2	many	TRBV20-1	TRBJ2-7	CSARDLGTRAIF	TGCAGTGCTAGAGATCTAGGGACTAGGGCCATTTTC
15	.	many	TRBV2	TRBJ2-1	CASSEWVSSYNEQFF	TGTGCCAGCAGTGAATGGGTTAGCTCCTACAATGAGCAGTTCTTC
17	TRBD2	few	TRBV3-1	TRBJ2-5	CASSQSQEVAGVETQYF	TGTGCCAGCAGCCAAAGTCAGGAAGTAGCGGGGGTGGAGACCCAGTACTTC
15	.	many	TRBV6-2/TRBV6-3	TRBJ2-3	CASSPFGAMADTQYF	TGTGCCAGCAGTCCCTTCGGGGCGATGGCAGATACGCAGTATTTT
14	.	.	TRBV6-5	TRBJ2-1	CASSYSTGWNEQFF	TGTGCCAGCAGTTACTCCACAGGCTGGAATGAGCAGTTCTTC
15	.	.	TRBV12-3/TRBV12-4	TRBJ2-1	CASTLGERTYNEQFF	TGTGCCAGCACCCTCGGGGAGCGAACCTACAATGAGCAGTTCTTC
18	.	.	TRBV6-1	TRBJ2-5	CASSEATGRFPLQETQYF	TGTGCCAGCAGTGAAGCCACAGGGAGGTTCCCATTACAAGAGACCCAGTACTTC
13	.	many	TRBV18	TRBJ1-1	CASSWTENTEAFF	TGTGCCAGCTCTTGGACAGAGAACACTGAAGCTTTCTTT
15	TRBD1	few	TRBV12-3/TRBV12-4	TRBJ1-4	CASSPKGQGEEKLFF	TGTGCCAGCAGTCCTAAGGGACAGGGAGAGGAAAAACTGTTTTTT
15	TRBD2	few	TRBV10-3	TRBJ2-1	CATRTSGSHYNEQFF	TGTGCCACCAGGACTAGCGGGAGTCACTACAATGAGCAGTTCTTC
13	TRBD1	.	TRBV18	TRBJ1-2	CASSPGQGDGYTF	TGTGCCAGCTCACCAGGACAGGGGGATGGCTACACCTTC
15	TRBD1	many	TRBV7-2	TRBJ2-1	CASSSGQARYNEQFF	TGTGCCAGCAGCTCGGGACAGGCAAGATACAATGAGCAGTTCTTC
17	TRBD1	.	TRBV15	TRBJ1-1	CATSSGRNRQGRTEAFF	TGTGCCACCAGCAGCGGCCGGAACAGACAGGGGAGGACTGAAGCTTTCTTT
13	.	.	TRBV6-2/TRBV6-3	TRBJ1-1	CASSMDLNTEAFF	TGTGCCAGCAGTATGGACTTGAACACTGAAGCTTTCTTT
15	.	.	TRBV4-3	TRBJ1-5	CASSQERWDNQPQHF	TGCGCCAGCAGCCAAGAAAGGTGGGACAATCAGCCCCAGCATTTT
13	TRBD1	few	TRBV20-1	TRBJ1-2	CSARDSLGYGYTF	TGCAGTGCCAGGGACAGCCTTGGCTATGGCTACACCTTC
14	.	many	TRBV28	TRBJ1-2	CASSLAGGSYGYTF	TGTGCCAGCAGTCTGGCGGGGGGAAGTTATGGCTACACCTTC
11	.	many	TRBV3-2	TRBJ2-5	CASIHGETQYF	TGTGCCAGCATCCATGGGGAGACCCAGTACTTC
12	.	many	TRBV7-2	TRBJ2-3	CASSLLADTQYF	TGTGCCAGCAGCTTACTAGCAGATACGCAGTATTTT
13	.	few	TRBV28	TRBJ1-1	CASSRTRNTEAFF	TGTGCCAGCAGCCGTACGAGGAACACTGAAGCTTTCTTT
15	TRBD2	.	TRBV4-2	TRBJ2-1	CASSPASGAHNEQFF	TGTGCCAGCAGCCCCGCTAGCGGGGCTCACAATGAGCAGTTCTTC
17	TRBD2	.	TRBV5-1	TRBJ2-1	CASTRLYSGGTYNEQFF	TGCGCCAGCACCAGATTATATAGCGGGGGGACCTACAATGAGCAGTTCTTC
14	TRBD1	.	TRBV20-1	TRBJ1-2	CSARPTGSGYGYTF	TGCAGTGCTAGACCGACAGGGTCTGGGTATGGCTACACCTTC
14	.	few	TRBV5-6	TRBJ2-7	CASSFFSAAYEQYF	TGTGCCAGCAGCTTTTTCAGTGCGGCCTACGAGCAGTACTTC
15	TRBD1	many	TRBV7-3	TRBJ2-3	CASSPTGGSTDTQYF	TGTGCCAGCAGCCCGACAGGGGGCTCAACAGATACGCAGTATTTT
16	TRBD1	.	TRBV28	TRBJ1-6	CASSLFGTGDNSPLHF	TGTGCCAGCAGTTTATTCGGGACAGGGGATAATTCACCCCTCCACTTT